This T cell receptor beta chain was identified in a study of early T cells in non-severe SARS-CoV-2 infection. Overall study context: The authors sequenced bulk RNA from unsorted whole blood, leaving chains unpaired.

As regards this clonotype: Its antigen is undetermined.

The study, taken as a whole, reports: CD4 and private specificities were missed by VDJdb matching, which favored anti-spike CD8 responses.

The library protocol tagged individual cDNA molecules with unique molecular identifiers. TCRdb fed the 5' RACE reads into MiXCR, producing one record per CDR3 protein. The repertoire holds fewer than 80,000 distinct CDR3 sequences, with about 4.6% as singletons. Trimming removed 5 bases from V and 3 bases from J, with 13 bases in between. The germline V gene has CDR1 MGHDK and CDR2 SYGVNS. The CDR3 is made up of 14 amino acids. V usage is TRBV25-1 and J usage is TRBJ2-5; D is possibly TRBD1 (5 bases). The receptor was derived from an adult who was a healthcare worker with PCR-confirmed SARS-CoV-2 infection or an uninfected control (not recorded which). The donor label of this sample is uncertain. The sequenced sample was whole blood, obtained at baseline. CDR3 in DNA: TGTGCCAGCAGTACTCGACAGAGGAAAGAGACCCAGTACTTC. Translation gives CASSTRQRKETQYF. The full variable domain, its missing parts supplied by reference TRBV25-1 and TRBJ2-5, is EADIYQTPRYLVIGTGKKITLECSQTMGHDKMYWYQQDPGMELHLIHYSYGVNSTEKGDLSSESTVSRIRTEHFPLTLESARPSHTSQYLCASSTRQRKETQYFGPGTRLLVL.